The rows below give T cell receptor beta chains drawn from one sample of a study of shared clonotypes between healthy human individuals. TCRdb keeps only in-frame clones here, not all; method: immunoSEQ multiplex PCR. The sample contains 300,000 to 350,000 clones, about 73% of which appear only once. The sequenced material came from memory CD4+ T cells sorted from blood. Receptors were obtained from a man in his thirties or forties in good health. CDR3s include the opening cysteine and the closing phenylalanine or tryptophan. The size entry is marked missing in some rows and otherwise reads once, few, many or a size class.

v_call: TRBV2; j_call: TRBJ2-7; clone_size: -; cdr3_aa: CASRGRGQGVSEQYF
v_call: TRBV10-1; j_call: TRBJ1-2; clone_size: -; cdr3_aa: CASSDDRNYGYTF
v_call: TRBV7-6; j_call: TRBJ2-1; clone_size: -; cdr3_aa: CASSFSEPLADHYNEQFF
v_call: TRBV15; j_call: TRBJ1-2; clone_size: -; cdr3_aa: CATSRGGARGNGYTF
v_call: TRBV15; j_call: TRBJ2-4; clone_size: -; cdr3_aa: CATSRDTSGIAKNIQYF
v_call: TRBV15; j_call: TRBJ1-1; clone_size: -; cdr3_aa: CATSRDFGWTEAFF
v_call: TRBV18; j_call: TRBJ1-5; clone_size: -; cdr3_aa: CASSSDRDSNSNQPQHF
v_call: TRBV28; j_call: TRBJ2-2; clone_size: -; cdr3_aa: CASSRRGGAGTGELFF
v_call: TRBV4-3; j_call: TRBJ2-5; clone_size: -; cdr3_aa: CASSQYGRGKGETQYF
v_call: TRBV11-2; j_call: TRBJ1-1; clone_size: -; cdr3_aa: CASSLSVPGTVKNTEAFF
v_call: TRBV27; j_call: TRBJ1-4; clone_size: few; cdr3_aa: CASSLSVGAKLFF
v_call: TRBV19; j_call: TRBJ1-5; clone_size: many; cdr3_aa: CASSMRNTGGNQPQHF
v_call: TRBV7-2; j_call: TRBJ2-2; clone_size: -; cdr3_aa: CASSSSGSRTGELFF
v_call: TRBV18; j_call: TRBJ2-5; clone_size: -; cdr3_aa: CASSPLLTSGRMYQETQYF
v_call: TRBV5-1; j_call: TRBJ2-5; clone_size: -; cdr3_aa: CASSSVPDSHQETQYF
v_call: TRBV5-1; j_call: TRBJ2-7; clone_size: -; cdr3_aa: CASSRHPGQGLGEQYF
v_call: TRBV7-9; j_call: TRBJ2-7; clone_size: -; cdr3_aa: CASSLVGGRTRYEQYF
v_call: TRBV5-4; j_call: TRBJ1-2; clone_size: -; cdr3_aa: CASSAAGTGDGYGYTF
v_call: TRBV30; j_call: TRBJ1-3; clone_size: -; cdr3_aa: CAWMYDSGNTIYF
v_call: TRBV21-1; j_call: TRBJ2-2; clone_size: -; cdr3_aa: CASSKGGTSAGTGELFF
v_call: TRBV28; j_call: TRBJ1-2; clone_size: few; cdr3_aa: CASSIQGWSGYTF
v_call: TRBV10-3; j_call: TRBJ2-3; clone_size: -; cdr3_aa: CAIEGTPGTDTQYF
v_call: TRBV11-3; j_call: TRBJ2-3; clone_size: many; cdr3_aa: CASSLGPDTQYF
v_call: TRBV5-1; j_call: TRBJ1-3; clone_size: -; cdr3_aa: CASSLVPETGNTIYF
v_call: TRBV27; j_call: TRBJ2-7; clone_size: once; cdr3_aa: CASSRGAGYEQYF
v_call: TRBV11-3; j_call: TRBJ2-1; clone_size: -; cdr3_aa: CASSLRTGGGYEQFF
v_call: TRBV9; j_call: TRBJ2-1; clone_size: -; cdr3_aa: CASSPIGTSHNEQFF
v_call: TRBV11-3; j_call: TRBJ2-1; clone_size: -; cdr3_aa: CASSPGLAGGYEQFF
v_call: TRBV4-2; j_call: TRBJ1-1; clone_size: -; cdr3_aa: CASTGTSPSRTEAFF
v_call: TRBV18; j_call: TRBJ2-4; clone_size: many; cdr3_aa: CASSPDGENIQYF
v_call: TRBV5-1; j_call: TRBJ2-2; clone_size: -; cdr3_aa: CASSMGRTNTGELFF
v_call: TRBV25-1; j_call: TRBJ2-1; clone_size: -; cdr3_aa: CASSVPQGDNEQFF
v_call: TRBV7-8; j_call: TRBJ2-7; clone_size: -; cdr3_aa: CASSLGLAKSSYEQYF
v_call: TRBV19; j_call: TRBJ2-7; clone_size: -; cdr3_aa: CASSVDSGNRQYF
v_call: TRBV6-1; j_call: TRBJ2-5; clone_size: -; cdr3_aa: CASSETFGHEYF
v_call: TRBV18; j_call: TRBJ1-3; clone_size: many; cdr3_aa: CASSLQGSGNTIYF
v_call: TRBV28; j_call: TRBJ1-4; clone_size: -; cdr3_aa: CASSPPIRATNEKLFF
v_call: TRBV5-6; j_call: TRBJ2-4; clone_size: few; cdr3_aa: CASSLGVVTGRANIQYF
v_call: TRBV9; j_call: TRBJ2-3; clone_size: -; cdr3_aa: CASSVASGRATDTQYF
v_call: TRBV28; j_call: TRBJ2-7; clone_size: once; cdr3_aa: CASRPGTSGSQQYF
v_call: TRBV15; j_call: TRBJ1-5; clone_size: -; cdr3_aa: CATSRVNQPQHF
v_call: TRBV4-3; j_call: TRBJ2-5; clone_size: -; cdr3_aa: CASSQDGGAGPALETQYF
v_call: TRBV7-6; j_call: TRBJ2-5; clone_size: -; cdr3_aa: CASSLTGNKETQYF
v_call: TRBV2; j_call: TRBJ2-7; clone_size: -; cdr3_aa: CASSIMNEQYF
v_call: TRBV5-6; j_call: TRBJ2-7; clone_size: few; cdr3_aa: CASSLDSRVRSVQYF
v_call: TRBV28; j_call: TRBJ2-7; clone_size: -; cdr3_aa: CASSLSGDLSYEQYF
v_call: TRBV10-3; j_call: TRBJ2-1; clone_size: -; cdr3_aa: CAISESVGLMGTNEQFF
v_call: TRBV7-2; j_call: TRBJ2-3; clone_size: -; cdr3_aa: CASSPLPSTDTQYF